This T cell receptor (beta chain) was identified in a study of T-cell reconstitution after alpha-beta-depleted transplantation in children. Preparing the TCRbeta library involved the use of unique molecular identifiers. TCRdb ran MiXCR on the PCR reads and lists one entry per CDR3 protein. The profile shows 200,000 to 300,000 distinct CDR3 sequences, about 26% of them singletons. This TCR was sampled from a girl aged 2-10 years with Fanconi anemia, due to receive a stem cell transplant. The material was PBMCs, obtained before TCRalphabeta/CD19-depleted stem cell transplant.

In DNA, the CDR3 is TGTGCCAGCAATAACAGGGGGTGGGACACTGAAGCTTTCTTT. Its translation is CASNNRGWDTEAFF. V and J are TRBV6-1 and TRBJ1-1; 8 bases are shared with TRBD1. CDR1 MNHNS and CDR2 SASEGT come from the germline V gene. With 7 bases clipped from V and 3 bases from J, the junction kept 7 bases outside the gene matches. This CDR3 has 14 amino acids.